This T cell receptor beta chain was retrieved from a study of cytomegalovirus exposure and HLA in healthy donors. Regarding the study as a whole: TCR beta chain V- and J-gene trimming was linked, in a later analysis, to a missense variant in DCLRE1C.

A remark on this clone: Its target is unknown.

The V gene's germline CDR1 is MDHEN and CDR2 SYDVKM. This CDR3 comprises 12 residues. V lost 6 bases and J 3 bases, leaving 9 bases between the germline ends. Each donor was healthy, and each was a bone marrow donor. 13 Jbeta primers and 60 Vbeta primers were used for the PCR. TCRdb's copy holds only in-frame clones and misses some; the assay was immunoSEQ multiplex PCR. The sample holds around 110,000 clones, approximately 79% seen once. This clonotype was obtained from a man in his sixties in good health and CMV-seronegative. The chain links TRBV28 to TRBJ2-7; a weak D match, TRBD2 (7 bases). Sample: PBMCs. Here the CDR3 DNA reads TGTGCCAGCAGGGGGGGGCTCTACGAGCAGTACTTC. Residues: CASRGGLYEQYF.